This T cell receptor (beta chain) was sequenced during a study of blood T cell repertoires in COVID-19. Background on the study: Both acute and convalescent COVID-19 samples were obtained from the United States, Italy and Spain. T cells, B-cell-depleted T cells, or PBMCs provided the cDNA or gDNA that served as material.

Germline CDR1 is SGHRS and CDR2 is YFSETQ. The CDR3 runs 15 residues. The V end was cut by 0 bases, the J end by 4 bases, with 11 bases between. In the study's own analysis: Amplification of reference gene primers provided the estimated nucleated cell counts. Clones were sequenced by immunoSEQ multiplex PCR, and TCRdb holds only the in-frame ones, with some missing. V, J and clone size were drawn from that table, and D and trimming were deduced from the DNA. The sample has around 60,000 clones; around 90% are singletons. The rearrangement links TRBV5-1 to TRBJ2-1; D perhaps matches TRBD2 (6 bases). The sample comprised peripheral blood. The receptor's source is a man between 60 and 75 years old with acute or convalescent COVID-19. The CDR3: CASSLGLVGYNEQFF. The DNA for the CDR3 is TGCGCCAGCAGCTTGGGACTAGTGGGTTACAATGAGCAGTTCTTC.